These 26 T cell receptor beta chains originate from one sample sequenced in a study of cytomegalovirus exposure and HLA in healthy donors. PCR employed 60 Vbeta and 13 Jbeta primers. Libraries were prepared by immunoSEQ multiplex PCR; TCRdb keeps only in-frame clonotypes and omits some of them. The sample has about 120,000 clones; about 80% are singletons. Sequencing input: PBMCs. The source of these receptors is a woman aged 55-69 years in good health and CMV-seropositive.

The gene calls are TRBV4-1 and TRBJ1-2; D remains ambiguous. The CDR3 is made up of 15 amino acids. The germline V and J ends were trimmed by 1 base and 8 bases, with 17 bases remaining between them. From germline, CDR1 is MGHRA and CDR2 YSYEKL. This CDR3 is CASSQGGRLGPGYTF. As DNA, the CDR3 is TGCGCCAGCAGCCAAGGTGGGAGGTTGGGCCCAGGCTACACCTTC.

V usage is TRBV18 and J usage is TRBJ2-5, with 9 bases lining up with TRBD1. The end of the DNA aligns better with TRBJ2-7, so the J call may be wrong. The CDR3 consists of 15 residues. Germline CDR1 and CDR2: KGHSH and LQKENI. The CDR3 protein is CASSPSSGQGPEQYF. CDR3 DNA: TGTGCCAGCTCTCCCTCCTCGGGACAGGGCCCCGAGCAGTACTTC.

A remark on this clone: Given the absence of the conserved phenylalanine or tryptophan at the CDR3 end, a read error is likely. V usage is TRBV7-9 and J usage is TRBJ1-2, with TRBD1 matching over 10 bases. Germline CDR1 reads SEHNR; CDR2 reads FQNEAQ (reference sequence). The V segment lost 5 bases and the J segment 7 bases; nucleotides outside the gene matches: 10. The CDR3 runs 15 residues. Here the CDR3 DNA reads TGTGCCAGCAGCCCAACAGACAGGGGGCTTCTTGGCTACACCCTC. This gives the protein CASSPTDRGLLGYTL.

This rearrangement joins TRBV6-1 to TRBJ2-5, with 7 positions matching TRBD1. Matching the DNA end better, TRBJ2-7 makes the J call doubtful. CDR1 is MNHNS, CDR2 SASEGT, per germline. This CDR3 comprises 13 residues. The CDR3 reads CASSRTGSYEQYF. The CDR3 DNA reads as TGTGCCAGCAGTAGGACAGGCTCCTACGAGCAGTACTTC.

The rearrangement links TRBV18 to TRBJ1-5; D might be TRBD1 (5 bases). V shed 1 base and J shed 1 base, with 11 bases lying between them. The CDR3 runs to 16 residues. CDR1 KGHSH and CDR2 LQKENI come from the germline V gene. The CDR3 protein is CASSPLPQGSNQPQHF. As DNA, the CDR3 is TGTGCCAGCTCACCACTCCCGCAGGGAAGCAATCAGCCCCAGCATTTT.

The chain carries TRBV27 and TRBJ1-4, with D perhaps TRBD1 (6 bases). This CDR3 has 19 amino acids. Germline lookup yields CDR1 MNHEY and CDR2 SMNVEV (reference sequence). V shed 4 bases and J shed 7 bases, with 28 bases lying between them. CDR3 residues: CASSSSSGTLLTLGEKLFF. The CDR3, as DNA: TGTGCCAGCAGTTCAAGCTCCGGGACACTGTTGACTTTGGGTGAAAAACTGTTTTTT.

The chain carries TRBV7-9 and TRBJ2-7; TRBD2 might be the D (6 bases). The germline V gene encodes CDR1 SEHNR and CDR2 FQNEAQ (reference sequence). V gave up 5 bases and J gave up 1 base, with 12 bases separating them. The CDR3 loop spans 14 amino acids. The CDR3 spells CASSPPSGSYEQYF. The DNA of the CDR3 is TGTGCCAGCAGCCCCCCCAGCGGGTCCTACGAGCAGTACTTC.

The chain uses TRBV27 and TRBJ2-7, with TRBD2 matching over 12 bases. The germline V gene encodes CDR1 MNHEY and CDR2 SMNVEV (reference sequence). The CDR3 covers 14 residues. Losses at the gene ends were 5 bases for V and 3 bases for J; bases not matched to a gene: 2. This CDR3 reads CASSLGLAGYEQYF. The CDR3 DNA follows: TGTGCCAGCAGTCTGGGACTAGCGGGCTACGAGCAGTACTTC.

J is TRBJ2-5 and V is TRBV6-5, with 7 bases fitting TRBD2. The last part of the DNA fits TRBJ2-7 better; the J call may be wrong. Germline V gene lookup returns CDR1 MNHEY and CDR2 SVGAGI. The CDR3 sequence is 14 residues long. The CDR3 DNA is TGTGCCAGCAGTCGCGGCGGGAGATCCTACGAGCAGTACTTC. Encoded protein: CASSRGGRSYEQYF.

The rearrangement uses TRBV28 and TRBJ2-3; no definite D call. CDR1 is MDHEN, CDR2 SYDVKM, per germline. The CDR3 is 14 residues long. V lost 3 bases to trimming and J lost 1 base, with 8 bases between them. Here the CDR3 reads CASSLPPGTDTQYF. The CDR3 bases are TGTGCCAGCAGTTTGCCCCCGGGCACAGATACGCAGTATTTT.

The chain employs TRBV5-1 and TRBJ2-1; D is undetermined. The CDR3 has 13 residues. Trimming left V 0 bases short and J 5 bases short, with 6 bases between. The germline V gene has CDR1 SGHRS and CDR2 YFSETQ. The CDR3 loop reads CASSLGLNNEQFF. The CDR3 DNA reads TGCGCCAGCAGCTTGGGTCTAAACAATGAGCAGTTCTTC.

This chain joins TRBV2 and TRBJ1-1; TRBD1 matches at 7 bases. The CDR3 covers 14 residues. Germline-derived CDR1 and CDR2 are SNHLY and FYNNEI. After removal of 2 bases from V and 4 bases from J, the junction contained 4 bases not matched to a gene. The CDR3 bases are TGTGCCAGCAGTGAATTAGGGGACAGCACTGAAGCTTTCTTT. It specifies CASSELGDSTEAFF.

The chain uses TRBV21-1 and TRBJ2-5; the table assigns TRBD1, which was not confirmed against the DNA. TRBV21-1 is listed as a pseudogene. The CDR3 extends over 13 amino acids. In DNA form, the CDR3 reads TGTGCCAGCTACCCAGGGGGCCTGAAGACCCAGTACTTC. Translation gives CASYPGGLKTQYF.

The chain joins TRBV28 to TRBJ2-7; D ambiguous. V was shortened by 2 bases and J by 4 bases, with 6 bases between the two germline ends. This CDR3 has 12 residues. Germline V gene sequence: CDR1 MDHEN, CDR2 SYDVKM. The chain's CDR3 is CASSLRAYEQYF. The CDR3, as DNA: TGTGCCAGCAGTTTACGAGCATACGAGCAGTACTTC.

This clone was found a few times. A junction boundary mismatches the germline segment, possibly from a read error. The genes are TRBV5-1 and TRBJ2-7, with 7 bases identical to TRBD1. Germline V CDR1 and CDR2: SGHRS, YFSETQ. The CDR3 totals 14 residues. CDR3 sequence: CASSGDRVPYEQYF. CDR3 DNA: TGTGCCAGCAGCGGAGACAGGGTCCCCTACGAGCAGTACTTC.

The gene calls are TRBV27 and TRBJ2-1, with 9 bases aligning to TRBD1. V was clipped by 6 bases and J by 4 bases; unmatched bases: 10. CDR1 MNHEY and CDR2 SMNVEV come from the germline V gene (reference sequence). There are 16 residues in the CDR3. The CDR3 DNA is TGTGCCAGCAGCTTCACCGGGACAGGGAGGTACAATGAGCAGTTCTTC. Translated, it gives CASSFTGTGRYNEQFF.

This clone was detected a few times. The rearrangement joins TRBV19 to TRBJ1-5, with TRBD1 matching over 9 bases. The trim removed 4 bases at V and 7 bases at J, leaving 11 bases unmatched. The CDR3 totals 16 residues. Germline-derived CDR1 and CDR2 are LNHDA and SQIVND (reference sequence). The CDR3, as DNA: TGTGCCAGTAGTACCCCGACAGGGGGGTCGAGGCAGCCCCAGCATTTT. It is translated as CASSTPTGGSRQPQHF.

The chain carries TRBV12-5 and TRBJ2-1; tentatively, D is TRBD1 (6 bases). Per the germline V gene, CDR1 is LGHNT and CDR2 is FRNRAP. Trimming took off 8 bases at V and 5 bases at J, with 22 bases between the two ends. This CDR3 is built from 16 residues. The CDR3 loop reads CASRVWVGASNNEQFF. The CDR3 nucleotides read TGTGCTAGTAGAGTTTGGGTGGGGGCGTCCAACAATGAGCAGTTCTTC.

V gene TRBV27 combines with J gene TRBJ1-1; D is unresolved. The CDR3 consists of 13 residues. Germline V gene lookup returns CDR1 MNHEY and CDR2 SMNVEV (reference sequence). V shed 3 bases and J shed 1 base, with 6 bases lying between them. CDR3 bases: TGTGCCAGCAGTTTCGGGAAGAACACTGAAGCTTTCTTT. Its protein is CASSFGKNTEAFF.

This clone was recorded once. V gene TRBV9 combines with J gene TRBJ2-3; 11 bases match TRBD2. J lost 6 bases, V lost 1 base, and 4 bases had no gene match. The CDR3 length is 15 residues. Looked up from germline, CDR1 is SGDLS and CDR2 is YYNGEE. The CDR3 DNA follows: TGTGCCAGCAGCGTAACGAGACTAGCGGGGGATACGCAGTATTTT. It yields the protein CASSVTRLAGDTQYF.

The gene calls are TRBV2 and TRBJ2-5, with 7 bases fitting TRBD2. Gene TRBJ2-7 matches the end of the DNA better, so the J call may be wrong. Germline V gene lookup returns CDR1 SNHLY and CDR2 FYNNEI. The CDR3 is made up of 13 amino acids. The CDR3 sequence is CASIGDYSSEQYF. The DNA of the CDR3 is TGTGCCAGCATAGGGGACTATTCGTCCGAGCAGTACTTC.

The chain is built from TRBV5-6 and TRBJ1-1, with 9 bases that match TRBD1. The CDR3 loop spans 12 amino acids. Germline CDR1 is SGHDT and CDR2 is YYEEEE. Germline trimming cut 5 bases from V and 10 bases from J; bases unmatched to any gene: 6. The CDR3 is CASSWGTGRAFF. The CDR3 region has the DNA TGTGCCAGCAGTTGGGGGACAGGGAGAGCTTTCTTT.

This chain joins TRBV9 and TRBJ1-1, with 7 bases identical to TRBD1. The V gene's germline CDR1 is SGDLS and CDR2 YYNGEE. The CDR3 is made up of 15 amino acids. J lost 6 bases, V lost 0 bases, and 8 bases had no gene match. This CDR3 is CASSVAPGGLAEAFF. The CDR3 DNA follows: TGTGCCAGCAGCGTAGCTCCAGGGGGGTTAGCTGAAGCTTTCTTT.

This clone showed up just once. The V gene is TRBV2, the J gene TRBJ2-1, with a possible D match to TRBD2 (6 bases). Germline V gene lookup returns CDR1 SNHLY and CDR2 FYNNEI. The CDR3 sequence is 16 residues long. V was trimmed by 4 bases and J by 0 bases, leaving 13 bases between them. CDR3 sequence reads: CASSGDSESSYNEQFF. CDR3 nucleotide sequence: TGTGCCAGCAGTGGGGACTCCGAAAGCTCCTACAATGAGCAGTTCTTC.

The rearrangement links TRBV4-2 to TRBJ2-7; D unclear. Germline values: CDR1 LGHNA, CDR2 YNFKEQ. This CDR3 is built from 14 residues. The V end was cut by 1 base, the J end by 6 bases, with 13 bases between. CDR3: CASSQGSRISEQYF. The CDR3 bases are TGTGCCAGCAGCCAAGGCAGCAGGATCTCCGAGCAGTACTTC.

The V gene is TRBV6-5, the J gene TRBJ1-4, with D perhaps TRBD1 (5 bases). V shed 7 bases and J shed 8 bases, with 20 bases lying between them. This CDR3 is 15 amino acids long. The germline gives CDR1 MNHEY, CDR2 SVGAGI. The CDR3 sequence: CASTTRGGRGEKLFF. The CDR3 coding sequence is TGTGCCAGCACCACCCGGGGGGGGAGGGGAGAAAAACTGTTTTTT.